This entry describes one T cell receptor (beta chain). The junction departs from the called germline gene at one end, perhaps through a read error. This sample is drawn from a study of CD4 and CD8 cells across lung adenocarcinoma regions. TCRdb fed the PCR reads into MiXCR, producing one record per CDR3 protein. The profile shows about 23,000 distinct CDR3 sequences, under 65% of them singletons. The patients had localized lung adenocarcinoma, a non-small cell subtype. The clonotype originates from a male donor with lung adenocarcinoma. The CD4 and CD8 labels of this study may be unreliable. Sequences were obtained from CD4+ T cells from the center of a lung tumor.

CDR3 sequence: CASSLGTTTDIQYF. The CDR3 DNA sequence: TGTGCCAGCAGTTTGGGGACGACGACAGATATTCAGTATTTC. The chain couples TRBV6-5 to TRBJ2-3; either TRBD1 or TRBD2 may fit D (5 bases each). CDR3 length: 14 residues. Germline CDR1 MNHEY, CDR2 SVGAGI.